This T cell receptor beta chain appears in the sequencing data of a study of early T cells in non-severe SARS-CoV-2 infection. About the research overall: Bulk RNA from unsorted whole blood was sequenced; chains were unpaired.

V was clipped by 2 bases and J by 8 bases, with 18 bases between them. This CDR3 has 15 residues. Study-wide results and limits: There was a bias toward anti-spike CD8 responses in VDJdb matching, which missed private and CD4 specificities.

About this clonotype itself: Its target is unknown.

Attachment of unique molecular identifiers to individual cDNA molecules was performed. Each CDR3 protein is one row after TCRdb ran MiXCR on the 5' RACE reads. Among 85,000 to 95,000 distinct CDR3 sequences listed, under 15% were seen once. The J gene is TRBJ1-1, the V gene TRBV12-3 or TRBV12-4; D call uncertain. The clonotype comes from an adult who was a healthcare worker with PCR-confirmed SARS-CoV-2 infection or an uninfected control (not recorded which). Sequenced sample: whole blood. The CDR3, as DNA: TGTGCCAGCAGTTTAAACGCAGTGGGGTTCTTCGAAGCTTTCTTT. It codes for CASSLNAVGFFEAFF.